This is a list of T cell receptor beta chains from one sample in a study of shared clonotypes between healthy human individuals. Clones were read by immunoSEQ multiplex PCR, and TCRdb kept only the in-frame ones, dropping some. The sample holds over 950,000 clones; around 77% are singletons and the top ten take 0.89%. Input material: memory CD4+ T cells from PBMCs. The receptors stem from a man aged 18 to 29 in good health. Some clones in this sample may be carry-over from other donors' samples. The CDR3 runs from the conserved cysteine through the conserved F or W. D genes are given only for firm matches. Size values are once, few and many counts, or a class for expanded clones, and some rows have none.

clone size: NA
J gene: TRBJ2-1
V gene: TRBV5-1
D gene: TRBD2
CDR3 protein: CASSWGLAGGYAGEQFF
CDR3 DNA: TGCGCCAGCAGCTGGGGACTAGCGGGAGGATATGCCGGTGAGCAGTTCTTC

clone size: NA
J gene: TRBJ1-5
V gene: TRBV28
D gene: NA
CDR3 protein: CASSLGGSNQPQHF
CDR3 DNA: TGTGCCAGCAGTTTAGGTGGGAGCAATCAGCCCCAGCATTTT

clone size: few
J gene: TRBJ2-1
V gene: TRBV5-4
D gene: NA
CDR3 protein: CASSLKDGGEQFF
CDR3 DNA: TGTGCCAGCAGCTTGAAGGACGGTGGTGAGCAGTTCTTC

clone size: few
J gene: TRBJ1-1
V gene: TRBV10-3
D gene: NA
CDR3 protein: CAISEGAMNTEAFF
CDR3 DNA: TGTGCCATCAGTGAGGGGGCCATGAACACTGAAGCTTTCTTT

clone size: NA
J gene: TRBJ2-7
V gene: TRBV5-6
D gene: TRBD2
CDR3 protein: CASSGLAGTNFYEQYF
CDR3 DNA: TGTGCCAGCAGCGGGCTAGCGGGAACTAACTTTTACGAGCAGTACTTC

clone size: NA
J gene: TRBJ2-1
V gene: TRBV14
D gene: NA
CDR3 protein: CASSPGWFNEQFF
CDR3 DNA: TGTGCCAGCAGCCCCGGGTGGTTCAATGAGCAGTTCTTC

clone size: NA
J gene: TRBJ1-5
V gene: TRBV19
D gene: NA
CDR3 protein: CASSIRWGSNQPQHF
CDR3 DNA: TGTGCCAGTAGTATTCGATGGGGGTCCAATCAGCCCCAGCATTTT

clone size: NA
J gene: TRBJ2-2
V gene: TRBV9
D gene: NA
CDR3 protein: CASSAGVRPRNTGELFF
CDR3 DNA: TGTGCCAGCAGCGCGGGAGTCCGACCGAGGAACACCGGGGAGCTGTTTTTT

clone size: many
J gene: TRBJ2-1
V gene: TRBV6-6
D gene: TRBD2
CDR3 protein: CASSTTLAGGPNEQFF
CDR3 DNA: TGTGCCAGCAGTACCACCTTAGCGGGAGGGCCCAATGAGCAGTTCTTC

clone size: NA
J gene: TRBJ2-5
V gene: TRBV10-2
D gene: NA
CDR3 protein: CASSGQVQETQYF
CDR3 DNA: TGCGCCAGCAGTGGACAGGTCCAAGAGACCCAGTACTTC

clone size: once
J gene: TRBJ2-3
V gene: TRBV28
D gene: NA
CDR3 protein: CASSLARGTQYF
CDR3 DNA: TGTGCCAGCAGTTTAGCCCGGGGGACGCAGTATTTT

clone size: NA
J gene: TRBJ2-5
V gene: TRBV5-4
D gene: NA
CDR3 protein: CASSLPQQETQYF
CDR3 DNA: TGTGCCAGCAGCTTGCCACAGCAAGAGACCCAGTACTTC

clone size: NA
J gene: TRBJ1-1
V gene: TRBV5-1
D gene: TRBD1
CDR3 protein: CASSAPGQMNTEAFF
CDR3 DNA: TGCGCCAGCAGCGCGCCGGGACAGATGAACACTGAAGCTTTCTTT

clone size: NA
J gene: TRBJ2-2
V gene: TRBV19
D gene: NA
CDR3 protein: CASSRRAANTGELFF
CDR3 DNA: TGTGCCAGTAGTAGAAGGGCCGCGAACACCGGGGAGCTGTTTTTT

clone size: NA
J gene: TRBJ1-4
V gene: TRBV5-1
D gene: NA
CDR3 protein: CASSLASTNEKLFF
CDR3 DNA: TGCGCCAGCAGCTTGGCCTCAACTAATGAAAAACTGTTTTTT

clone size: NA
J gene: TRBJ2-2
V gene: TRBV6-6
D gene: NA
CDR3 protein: CASSYSMLQNTGELFF
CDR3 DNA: TGTGCCAGCAGTTACTCGATGTTACAGAACACCGGGGAGCTGTTTTTT

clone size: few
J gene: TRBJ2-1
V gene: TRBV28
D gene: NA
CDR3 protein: CASSFIGGVVNEQFF
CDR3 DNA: TGTGCCAGCAGTTTTATCGGCGGAGTGGTAAATGAGCAGTTCTTC

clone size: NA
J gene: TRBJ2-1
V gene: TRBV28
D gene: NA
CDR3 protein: CASSYIDYNEQFF
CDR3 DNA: TGTGCCAGCAGCTATATTGACTACAATGAGCAGTTCTTC

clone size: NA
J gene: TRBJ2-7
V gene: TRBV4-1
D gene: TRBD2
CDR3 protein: CASSQHKDDQLAGGPGEQYF
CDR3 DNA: TGCGCCAGCAGCCAACACAAAGACGACCAACTAGCGGGAGGGCCCGGCGAGCAGTACTTC

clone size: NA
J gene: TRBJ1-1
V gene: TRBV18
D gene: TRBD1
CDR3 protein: CASSPTGSGTEAFF
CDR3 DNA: TGTGCCAGCTCACCGACAGGGTCGGGCACTGAAGCTTTCTTT

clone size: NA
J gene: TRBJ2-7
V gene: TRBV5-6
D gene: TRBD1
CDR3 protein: CASSRGQGVYEQYF
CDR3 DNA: TGTGCCAGCAGCAGGGGACAGGGAGTCTACGAGCAGTACTTC

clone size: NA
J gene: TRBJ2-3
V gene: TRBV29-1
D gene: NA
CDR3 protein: CSLQGSTDTQYF
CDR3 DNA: TGCAGCTTACAGGGTTCCACAGATACGCAGTATTTT

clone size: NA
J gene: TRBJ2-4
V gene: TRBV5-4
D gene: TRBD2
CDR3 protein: CASSRWQGRDSIQYF
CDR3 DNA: TGTGCCAGCAGCCGCTGGCAAGGGAGGGATAGCATTCAGTACTTC

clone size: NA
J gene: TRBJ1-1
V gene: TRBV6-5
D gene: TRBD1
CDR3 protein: CASSSQGTGGVTEAFF
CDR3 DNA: TGTGCCAGCAGTTCCCAAGGAACAGGGGGCGTCACTGAAGCTTTCTTT

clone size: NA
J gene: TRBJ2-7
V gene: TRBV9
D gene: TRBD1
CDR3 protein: CASSLGQNTYEQYF
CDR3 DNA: TGTGCCAGCAGCTTGGGACAGAACACCTACGAGCAGTACTTC

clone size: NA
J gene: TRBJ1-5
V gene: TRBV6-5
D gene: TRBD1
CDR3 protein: CASSPTGGDPQPQHF
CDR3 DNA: TGTGCCAGCAGCCCGACAGGGGGCGATCCTCAGCCCCAGCATTTT

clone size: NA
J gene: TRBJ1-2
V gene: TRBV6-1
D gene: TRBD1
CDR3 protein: CASSELGQGEIKGYTF
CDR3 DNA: TGTGCCAGCAGTGAACTTGGCCAGGGGGAGATTAAAGGCTACACCTTC

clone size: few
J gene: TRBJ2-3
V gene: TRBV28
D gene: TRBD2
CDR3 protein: CASLAGGTDTQYF
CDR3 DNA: TGTGCCAGCCTAGCGGGAGGGACGGATACGCAGTATTTT

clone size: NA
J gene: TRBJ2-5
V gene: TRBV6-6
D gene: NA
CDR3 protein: CASNREGETQYF
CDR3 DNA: TGTGCCAGCAACAGAGAAGGCGAGACCCAGTACTTC

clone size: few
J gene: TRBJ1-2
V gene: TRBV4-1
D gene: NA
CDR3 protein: CASSRDGGNYGYTF
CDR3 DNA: TGCGCCAGCAGCCGGGACGGCGGGAACTATGGCTACACCTTC

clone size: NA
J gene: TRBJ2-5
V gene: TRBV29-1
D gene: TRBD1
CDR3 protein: CSVEGSRGRETQYF
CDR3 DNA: TGCAGCGTTGAGGGCTCCAGGGGGAGAGAGACCCAGTACTTC

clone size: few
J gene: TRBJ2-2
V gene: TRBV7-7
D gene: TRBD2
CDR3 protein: CASSFDELAGFSGELFF
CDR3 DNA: TGTGCCAGCAGCTTTGATGAGCTAGCGGGATTCAGCGGGGAGCTGTTTTTT

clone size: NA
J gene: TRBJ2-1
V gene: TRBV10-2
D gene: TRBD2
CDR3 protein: CASSPSGRDNEQFF
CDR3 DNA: TGCGCCAGCAGTCCCAGCGGGAGAGACAATGAGCAGTTCTTC

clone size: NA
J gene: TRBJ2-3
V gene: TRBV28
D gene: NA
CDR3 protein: CASPPTGASTDTQYF
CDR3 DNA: TGTGCCAGCCCCCCAACGGGGGCTAGCACAGATACGCAGTATTTT

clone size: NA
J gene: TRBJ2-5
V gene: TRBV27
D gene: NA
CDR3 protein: CASTNQGGTQYF
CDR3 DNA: TGTGCCAGCACAAACCAGGGAGGGACCCAGTACTTC

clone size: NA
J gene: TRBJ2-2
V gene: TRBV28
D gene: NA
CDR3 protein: CASTPVTGDTGELFF
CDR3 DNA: TGTGCCAGCACCCCGGTAACGGGGGACACCGGGGAGCTGTTTTTT

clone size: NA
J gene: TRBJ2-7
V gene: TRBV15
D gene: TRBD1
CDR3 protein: CATSPGGEYEQYF
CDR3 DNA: TGTGCCACCAGTCCAGGGGGCGAATACGAGCAGTACTTC

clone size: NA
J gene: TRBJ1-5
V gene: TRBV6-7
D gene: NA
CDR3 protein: CASTPKRGQTYYQPQHF
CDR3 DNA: TGTGCCAGCACACCGAAGAGGGGACAAACTTACTATCAGCCCCAGCATTTT

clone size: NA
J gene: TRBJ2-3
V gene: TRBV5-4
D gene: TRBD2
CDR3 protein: CASSFSGRKTDTQYF
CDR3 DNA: TGTGCCAGCAGCTTTAGCGGGAGGAAAACAGATACGCAGTATTTT